These T cell receptor beta chains were read from a single sample in a study of Graves' ophthalmopathy and Graves' hyperthyroidism. One entry per CDR3 protein, called by TCRdb with MiXCR from the multiplex PCR reads. The repertoire holds roughly 230,000 distinct CDR3 sequences, 20% to 25% seen once, with more than 35% in the top ten. The sample was peripheral blood. These receptors all stem from a woman aged 45-65 years with Graves' ophthalmopathy. Both conserved end residues are part of each CDR3. Each record gives: J gene, V gene, D gene, clone size, CDR3 DNA, CDR3 protein. D genes are given only for firm matches. Clone sizes are given selectively: once, few, many, or a class where the clone is expanded.

>TRBJ2-7|TRBV29-1|TRBD1|many
TGCAGCGCAAGGGACAGTCTCGAGTACTTC
CSARDSLEYF
>TRBJ2-7|TRBV6-5|TRBD2|many
TGTGCCACGGGACTAGCGGGGGCCTACGAGCAGTACTTC
CATGLAGAYEQYF
>TRBJ2-7|TRBV24-1|TRBD1|.
TGTGCCACCAGTGATCCGGGACAGGGGGGTACCGAGCAGTACTTC
CATSDPGQGGTEQYF
>TRBJ2-2|TRBV28|TRBD1|.
TGTGCCAGCAGTATTCGGGACAGGGGGATCACCGGGGAGCTGTTTTTT
CASSIRDRGITGELFF
>TRBJ2-5|TRBV28|TRBD1|many
TGTGCCAGCAGTTACTACCAGGGGGAGTCGAAGACCCAGTACTTC
CASSYYQGESKTQYF
>TRBJ1-1|TRBV11-2|.|many
TGTGCCAGCAGCTTAGGATTTAAGGGAAAGTCTGAAGCTTTCTTT
CASSLGFKGKSEAFF
>TRBJ2-7|TRBV6-5|TRBD2|many
TGTGCCAGCACCTCTGACCTGACTAGCGTCCGGTCCTACGAGCAGTACTTC
CASTSDLTSVRSYEQYF
>TRBJ1-1|TRBV10-1|TRBD1|many
TGCGCCAGCAGTGAGTCCCGGGACAGGGGGGCTTGGAACACTGAAGCTTTCTTT
CASSESRDRGAWNTEAFF
>TRBJ1-2|TRBV20-1|.|many
TGCAGTGCTACCCAGGGCGCCGACTATGGCTACACCTTC
CSATQGADYGYTF
>TRBJ2-5|TRBV7-9|.|many
TGTGCCAGCAGCCCGCCAGGGGGGTCTAAAGAGACCCAGTACTTC
CASSPPGGSKETQYF
>TRBJ2-3|TRBV20-1|TRBD2|many
TGCAGTGCGACAGAGGCCTCTAGCGGGACGATCACAGATACGCAGTATTTT
CSATEASSGTITDTQYF
>TRBJ1-5|TRBV12-3/TRBV12-4|TRBD1|.
TGTGCCAGCAGTTTAAGACAGGGCCAACAGCCCCAGCATTTT
CASSLRQGQQPQHF
>TRBJ1-1|TRBV4-2|.|many
TGTGCCAGCAGCCCGCGGTCGGGGTTAACTGAAGCTTTCTTT
CASSPRSGLTEAFF